This TCR beta chain was sequenced during a study of shared clonotypes between healthy human individuals. Whole-study context: Each donor's CD4 naive and CD4 memory cells filled three plates apiece, CD8 naive two, and CD8 memory one.

The protocol was immunoSEQ multiplex PCR, while the TCRdb copy is restricted to in-frame clones and leaves out a portion. Among about 800,000 clones listed, 90% to 98% were seen once. Terminally differentiated effector memory CD45RA+ cells were left out of the naive CD8 fraction, which was CD45RO-negative and positively selected for CCR7. Overall study results and limits: Tissues were not sampled, only blood, and their repertoires likely differ. Generation probabilities were higher for clonotypes shared across all four sorted-subset donors than for unshared ones.

V was shortened by 4 bases and J by 0 bases, with 10 bases between the two germline ends. There are 15 residues in the CDR3. Germline values: CDR1 LNHDA, CDR2 SQIVND (reference sequence). Worth noting for this clone: The antigen remains unidentified.

Sequenced input: naive CD8+ T cells sorted from blood. This chain joins TRBV19 and TRBJ1-5; D is perhaps TRBD1 (5 bases). This sequence was found in a young man in good health. CDR3: CASSNGHYSNQPQHF. CDR3 sequence (DNA): TGTGCCAGTAGTAACGGACACTATAGCAATCAGCCCCAGCATTTT.